This paragraph reports one TCR beta chain. CDR3 size: 14 residues. The germline CDR1 and CDR2 sequences are SGHNT and YYREEE (reference sequence). Trimming removed 5 bases from V and 1 base from J, with 12 bases in between. The sample belongs to a study of PD-L1 blockade in urothelial cancer. Every PCR got spiked synthetic TCR analog templates. TCRdb keeps only in-frame clones here, not all; method: immunoSEQ multiplex PCR. This sample yields 38,000 or so clones, of which around four fifths are seen a single time; roughly a sixth belongs to the top ten. The sequencing used PBMCs, collected around atezolizumab (anti-PD-L1) treatment. This TCR derives from a man in his 60s with urothelial cancer. The V call is TRBV5-4, the J call TRBJ1-1; D not certain. CDR3 DNA sequence: TGTGCCAGCAGTCTGGACGGGGAGAACACTGAAGCTTTCTTT. Encoded protein: CASSLDGENTEAFF.